This passage covers 2 T cell receptor beta chains from one sample sequenced in a study of a mutant IDH1 vaccine in newly diagnosed glioma. As for time point: week 23, last vaccination. Doses comprised 300 ug of mutant IDH1 20-mer peptide each, plus topical imiquimod. Produced via immunoSEQ multiplex PCR; TCRdb's table is partial and in-frame only. The sample yields 40,000 to 50,000 clones, 78% seen once. Their specific antigens are unknown. The sequences come from PBMCs, collected from a glioma patient whose treatment included an IDH1 peptide vaccine. The receptor set was obtained from a middle-aged woman with glioma. Some clones in this sample may be carry-over from other donors' samples.

Judged by abundance, this clone is medium-sized. V and J are TRBV9 and TRBJ1-1; D gene ambiguous. Trimming removed 1 base from V and 7 bases from J, with 14 bases in between. Germline CDR1 reads SGDLS; CDR2 reads YYNGEE. The CDR3 sequence is 14 residues long. CDR3 in amino acids: CASSVTSIPIEAFF. DNA for the CDR3: TGTGCCAGCAGCGTAACGTCGATTCCGATTGAAGCTTTCTTT.

By share, this clone ranks as medium-sized. The chain employs TRBV6-6 and TRBJ1-5; D unclear. V lost 4 bases to trimming and J lost 6 bases, with 7 bases between them. Germline V gene sequence: CDR1 MNHNY, CDR2 SVGAGI (reference sequence). CDR3 length equals 12 residues. CDR3 DNA sequence: TGTGCCAGCAGTTCACAGCTTCAGCCCCAGCATTTT. Translated: CASSSQLQPQHF.